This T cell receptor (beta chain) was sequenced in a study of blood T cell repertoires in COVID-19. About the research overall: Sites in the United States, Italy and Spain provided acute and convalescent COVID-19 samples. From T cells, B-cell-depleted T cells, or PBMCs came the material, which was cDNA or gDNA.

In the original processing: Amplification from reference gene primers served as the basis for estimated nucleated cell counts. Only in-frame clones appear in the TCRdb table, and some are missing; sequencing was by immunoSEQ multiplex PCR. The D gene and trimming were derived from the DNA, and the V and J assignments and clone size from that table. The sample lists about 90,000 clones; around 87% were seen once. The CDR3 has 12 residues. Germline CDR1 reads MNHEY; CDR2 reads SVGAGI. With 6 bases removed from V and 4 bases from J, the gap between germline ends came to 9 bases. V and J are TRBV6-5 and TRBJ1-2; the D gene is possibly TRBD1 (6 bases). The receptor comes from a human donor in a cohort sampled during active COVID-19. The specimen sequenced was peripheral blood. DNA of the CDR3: TGTGCCAGCAGAGGACAGAGCTATGGCTACACCTTC. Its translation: CASRGQSYGYTF.